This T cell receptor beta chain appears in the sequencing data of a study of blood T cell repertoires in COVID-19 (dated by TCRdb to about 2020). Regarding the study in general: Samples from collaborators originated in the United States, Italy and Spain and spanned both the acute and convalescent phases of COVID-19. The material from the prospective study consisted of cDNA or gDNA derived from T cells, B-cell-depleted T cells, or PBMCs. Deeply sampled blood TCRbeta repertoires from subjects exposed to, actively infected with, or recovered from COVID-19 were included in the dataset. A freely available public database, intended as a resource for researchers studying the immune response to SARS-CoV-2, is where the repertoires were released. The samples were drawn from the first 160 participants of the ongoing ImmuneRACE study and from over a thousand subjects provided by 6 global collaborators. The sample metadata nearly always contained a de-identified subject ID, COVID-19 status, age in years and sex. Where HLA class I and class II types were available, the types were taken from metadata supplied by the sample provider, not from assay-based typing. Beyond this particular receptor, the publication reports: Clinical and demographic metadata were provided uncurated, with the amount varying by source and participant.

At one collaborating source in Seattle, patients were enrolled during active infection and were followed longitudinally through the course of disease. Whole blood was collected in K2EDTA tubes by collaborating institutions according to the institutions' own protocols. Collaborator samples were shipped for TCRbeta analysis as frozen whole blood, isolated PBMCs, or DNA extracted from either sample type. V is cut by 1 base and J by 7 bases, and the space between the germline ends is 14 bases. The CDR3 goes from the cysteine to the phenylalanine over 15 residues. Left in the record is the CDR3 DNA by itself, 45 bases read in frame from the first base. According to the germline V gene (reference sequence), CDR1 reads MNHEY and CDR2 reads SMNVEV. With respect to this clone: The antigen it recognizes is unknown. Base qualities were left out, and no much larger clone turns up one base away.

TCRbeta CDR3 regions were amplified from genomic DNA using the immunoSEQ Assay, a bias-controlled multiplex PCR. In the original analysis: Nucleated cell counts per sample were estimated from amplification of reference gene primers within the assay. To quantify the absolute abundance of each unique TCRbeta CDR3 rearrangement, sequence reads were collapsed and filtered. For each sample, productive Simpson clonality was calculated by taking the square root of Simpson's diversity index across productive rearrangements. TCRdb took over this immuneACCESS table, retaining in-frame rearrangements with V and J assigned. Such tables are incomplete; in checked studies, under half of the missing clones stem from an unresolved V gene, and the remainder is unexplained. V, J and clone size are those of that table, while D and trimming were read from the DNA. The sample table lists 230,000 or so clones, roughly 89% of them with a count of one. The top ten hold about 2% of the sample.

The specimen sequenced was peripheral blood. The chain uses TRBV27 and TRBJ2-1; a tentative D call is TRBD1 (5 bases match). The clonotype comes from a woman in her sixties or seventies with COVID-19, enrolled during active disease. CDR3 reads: CASSLWAGNRNEQFF. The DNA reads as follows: TGTGCCAGCAGTTTATGGGCAGGGAATAGGAATGAGCAGTTCTTC.